The 16 T cell receptor beta chains below all came from one sample that was sequenced in a study of regulatory T cells in long-lasting Graves disease. The time point denotes: persistent/refractory GD, antithyroid drugs over 5 years with positive TRAb. From RNA extracted from PBMCs, the TCR library was made. Through Arm-PCR of CDR3 regions and iRepertoire HTBI primers, TCR beta libraries were built. TCRdb processed the multiplex PCR reads anew with MiXCR; each CDR3 protein has one entry. The table includes 300,000 to 500,000 distinct CDR3 sequences, around 20% detected once. Here the sequenced sample was peripheral blood mononuclear cells (PBMCs), taken when the disease was refractory, from a patient treated with antithyroid drugs. The receptors stem from a female donor with Graves disease.

This clonotype was detected only a few times. The chain uses TRBV18 and TRBJ2-7, with a possible D match to TRBD1 (6 bases). V lost 6 bases and J 5 bases, leaving 17 bases between the germline ends. Germline-derived CDR1 and CDR2 are KGHSH and LQKENI. CDR3 length equals 14 residues. The CDR3 loop is CASSQQGSSDEQYF. The CDR3 DNA reads TGTGCCAGCTCTCAACAGGGTAGTTCTGACGAGCAGTACTTC. Complete variable domain (other parts from reference TRBV18 and TRBJ2-7): NAGVMQNPRHLVRRRGQEARLRCSPMKGHSHVYWYRQLPEEGLKFMVYLQKENIIDESGMPKERFSAEFPKEGPSILRIQQVVRGDSAAYFCASSQQGSSDEQYFGPGTRLTVT.

V is TRBV29-1 and J is TRBJ1-2, with 7 bases that match TRBD1. Unmatched junction bases numbered 10, after V lost 3 bases and J lost 6 bases. The CDR3 contains 14 residues. Germline assignment: CDR1 SQVTM and CDR2 ANQGSEA. The DNA of the CDR3 is TGCAGCGTTGAGACAGAACAGGGGTGGCATGGCTACACCTTC. It translates to CSVETEQGWHGYTF.

The rearrangement uses TRBV3-1 and TRBJ2-2; TRBD2 matches at 8 bases. This CDR3 is built from 15 residues. V dropped 1 base and J dropped 6; count of bases not matched to a gene: 4. Germline V gene lookup returns CDR1 LGHDT and CDR2 YNNKEL (reference sequence). CDR3 nucleotides: TGTGCCAGCAGCCAAGTCGGCGGGAGGCCCGGGGAGCTGTTTTTT. Amino acids: CASSQVGGRPGELFF.

This chain uses TRBV7-2 with TRBJ1-5; the D gene is possibly TRBD1 (6 bases). Trimming removed 5 bases at V and 7 bases at J, with 18 bases between. This CDR3 is built from 15 residues. In germline, CDR1 is SGHTA, CDR2 FQGNSA. The DNA of the CDR3 is TGTGCCAGCAGCCCAGGTTGGGGGCAGGTGCAGCCCCAGCATTTT. This sequence encodes CASSPGWGQVQPQHF.

On this clonotype itself: Compared with germline, one end of the junction differs, possibly owing to a read error. V gene TRBV10-3 combines with J gene TRBJ1-2, with TRBD1 identical over 7 bases. The length of the CDR3 is 13 residues. Germline CDR1 is ENHRY and CDR2 is SYGVKD. CDR3 amino acids: CVISEGANYGYTF. CDR3 nucleotides: TGTGTCATCAGTGAGGGGGCCAACTATGGCTACACCTTC.

In this sample, this clonotype turned up a few times. The chain employs TRBV6-5 and TRBJ1-5; D ambiguous. From germline, CDR1 is MNHEY and CDR2 SVGAGI. Trimming stripped 0 bases from V and 4 bases from J, with 4 bases between. The CDR3 is 13 residues long. DNA of the CDR3: TGTGCCAGCAGTTACTCCGTTAATCAGCCCCAGCATTTT. Amino acids: CASSYSVNQPQHF.

This sequence joins TRBV7-2 and TRBJ2-5; D is undetermined. Germline CDR1 SGHTA, CDR2 FQGNSA. The CDR3 length is 9 residues. CDR3 in amino acids: CASKETQYF. The CDR3 DNA reads TGTGCGTCGAAAGAGACCCAGTACTTC.

The rearrangement joins TRBV6-2 or TRBV6-3 to TRBJ2-1; 15 bases line up with TRBD2. CDR1 is MNHEY and CDR2 is SVGEGT in the germline V gene. The length of the CDR3 is 15 residues. Trimming removed 6 bases from V and 8 bases from J; junction bases left unmatched: 5. In DNA form, the CDR3 reads TGTGCCAGCAGGGGAGGGACTAGCGGGAGGCATGAGCAGTTCTTC. Translated, it gives CASRGGTSGRHEQFF.

This clonotype has more than one count but fewer than ten. The rearrangement uses TRBV9 and TRBJ2-5; D not resolved. CDR1 SGDLS and CDR2 YYNGEE come from the germline V gene. V was clipped by 0 bases and J by 1 base, with 7 bases between them. CDR3 length equals 14 residues. CDR3 bases: TGTGCCAGCAGCGTAGAGGAGTCCCAAGAGACCCAGTACTTC. Translated: CASSVEESQETQYF.

This chain uses TRBV7-2 with TRBJ1-6; 8 positions match TRBD1. Trimming at V came to 4 bases and at J to 8 bases, leaving 10 bases not matched to a gene. In germline, CDR1 is SGHTA, CDR2 FQGNSA. The CDR3 has 16 residues. The CDR3 is CASSSRTGILDSPLHF. The CDR3 bases are TGTGCCAGCAGCTCACGGACAGGGATATTAGATTCACCCCTCCACTTT.

This rearrangement joins TRBV2 to TRBJ2-1; TRBD2 agrees at 11 bases. The CDR3 consists of 16 residues. Trimming cost V 6 bases and J 7 bases; bases outside gene matches: 11. Germline CDR1 is SNHLY and CDR2 is FYNNEI. CDR3 amino acids: CASSPLRLAGSNEQFF. The CDR3 bases are TGTGCCAGCAGCCCATTGAGACTAGCGGGATCGAATGAGCAGTTCTTC.

The chain carries TRBV6-9 and TRBJ2-1; D is unclear. Trimming removed 6 bases at V and 7 bases at J, with 13 bases between. CDR3 size: 13 residues. In germline, CDR1 is MNHGY, CDR2 SVAAGI. Written as DNA, the CDR3 is TGTGCCAGCAGAATAGAACAGTCAAATGAGCAGTTCTTC. It encodes CASRIEQSNEQFF.

Only a few counts were recorded for this clonotype. The genes are TRBV12-5 and TRBJ2-1, with D uncertain. Germline V CDR1 and CDR2: LGHNT, FRNRAP. The CDR3 extends over 13 amino acids. V shed 1 base and J shed 7 bases, with 8 bases lying between them. The DNA for the CDR3 is TGTGCTAGTGGTTTGGGGTCGTTGAATGAGCAGTTCTTC. Its translation is CASGLGSLNEQFF.

The J gene is TRBJ2-2, the V gene TRBV10-3; D uncertain. Germline assignment: CDR1 ENHRY and CDR2 SYGVKD. The CDR3 covers 14 residues. The V end lost 3 bases, the J end lost 0 bases, and 5 bases lay between the germline ends. CDR3 nucleotides: TGTGCCATCAGTGAAGCGACGAACACCGGGGAGCTGTTTTTT. It is translated as CAISEATNTGELFF.

This clonotype was detected ten times or more. The chain links TRBV12-3 or TRBV12-4 to TRBJ2-5; 7 bases agree with TRBD1. CDR3 size: 14 residues. Trimming cost V 8 bases and J 4 bases; bases outside gene matches: 10. This chain's CDR3 is CASAIRQGSETQYF. The CDR3 DNA reads as TGTGCCAGCGCAATTCGACAGGGTTCAGAGACCCAGTACTTC.

This clonotype showed up many times. The gene calls are TRBV2 and TRBJ1-6; 8 nucleotides align to TRBD1. Germline V gene data show CDR1 as SNHLY and CDR2 as FYNNEI. The CDR3 consists of 15 residues. V lost 8 bases, J lost 7 bases, and 10 bases stayed unmatched. The CDR3 protein is CASEGQGGWNSPLHF. The DNA for the CDR3 is TGTGCCAGCGAAGGACAGGGCGGGTGGAATTCACCCCTCCACTTT.